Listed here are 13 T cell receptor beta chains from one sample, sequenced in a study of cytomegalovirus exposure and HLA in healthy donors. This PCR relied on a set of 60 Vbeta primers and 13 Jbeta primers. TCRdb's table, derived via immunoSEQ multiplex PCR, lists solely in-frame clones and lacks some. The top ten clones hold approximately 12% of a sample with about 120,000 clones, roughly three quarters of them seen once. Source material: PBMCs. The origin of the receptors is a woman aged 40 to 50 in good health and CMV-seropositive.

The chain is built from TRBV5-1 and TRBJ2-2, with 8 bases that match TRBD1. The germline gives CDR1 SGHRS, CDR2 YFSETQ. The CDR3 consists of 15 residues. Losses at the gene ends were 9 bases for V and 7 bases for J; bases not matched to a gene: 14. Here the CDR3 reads CATSSGTGFFGELFF. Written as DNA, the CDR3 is TGCGCCACTTCCTCCGGGACAGGCTTTTTCGGGGAGCTGTTTTTT.

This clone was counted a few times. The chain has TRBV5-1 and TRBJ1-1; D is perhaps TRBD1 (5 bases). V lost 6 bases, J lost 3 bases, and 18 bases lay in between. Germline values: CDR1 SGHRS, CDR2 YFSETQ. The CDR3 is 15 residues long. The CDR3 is CASTPYGGIHTEAFF. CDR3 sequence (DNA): TGCGCCAGCACCCCATACGGGGGGATTCACACTGAAGCTTTCTTT.

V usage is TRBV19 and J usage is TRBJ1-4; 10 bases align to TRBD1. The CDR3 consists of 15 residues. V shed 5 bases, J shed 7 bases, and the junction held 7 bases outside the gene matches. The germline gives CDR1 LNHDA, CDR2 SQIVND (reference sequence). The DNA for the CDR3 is TGTGCCAGTAGTTTCCTGACAGGGGGCGTTGAAAAACTGTTTTTT. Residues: CASSFLTGGVEKLFF.

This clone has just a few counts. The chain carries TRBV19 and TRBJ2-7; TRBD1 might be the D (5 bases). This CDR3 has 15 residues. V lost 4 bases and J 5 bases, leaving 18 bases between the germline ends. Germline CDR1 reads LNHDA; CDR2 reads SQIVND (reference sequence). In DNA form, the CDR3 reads TGTGCCAGTAGTACCCCTCTTAAGGGGTTCAACGAGCAGTACTTC. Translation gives CASSTPLKGFNEQYF.

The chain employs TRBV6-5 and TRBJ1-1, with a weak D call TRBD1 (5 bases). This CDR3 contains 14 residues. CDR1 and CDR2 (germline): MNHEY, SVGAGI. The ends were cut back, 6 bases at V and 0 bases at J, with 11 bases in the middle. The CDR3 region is CASSRQTVNTEAFF. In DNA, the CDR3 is TGTGCCAGCAGCCGCCAGACAGTGAACACTGAAGCTTTCTTT.

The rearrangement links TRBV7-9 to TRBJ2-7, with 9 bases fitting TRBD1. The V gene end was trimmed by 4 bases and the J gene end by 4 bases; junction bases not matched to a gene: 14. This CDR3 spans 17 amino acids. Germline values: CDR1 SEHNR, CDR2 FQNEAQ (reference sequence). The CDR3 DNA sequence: TGTGCCAGCAGCTCCCGGCCCCCGGGACAGGGCTATTACGAGCAGTACTTC. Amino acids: CASSSRPPGQGYYEQYF.

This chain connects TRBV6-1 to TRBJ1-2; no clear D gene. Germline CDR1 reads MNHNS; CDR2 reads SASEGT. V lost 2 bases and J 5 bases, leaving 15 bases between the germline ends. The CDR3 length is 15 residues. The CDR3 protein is CASSESMLPEYGYTF. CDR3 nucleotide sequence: TGTGCCAGCAGTGAATCTATGCTTCCGGAGTATGGCTACACCTTC.

The CDR3 DNA is TGTGCCAGCAGCGCGAACACCGGGGAGCTGTTTTTT. Its translation is CASSANTGELFF. The chain is built from TRBV2 and TRBJ2-2; the D is unclear. This CDR3 is built from 12 residues. Trimming took 6 bases from V and 0 from J, leaving 2 bases between them. Germline CDR1 SNHLY, CDR2 FYNNEI.

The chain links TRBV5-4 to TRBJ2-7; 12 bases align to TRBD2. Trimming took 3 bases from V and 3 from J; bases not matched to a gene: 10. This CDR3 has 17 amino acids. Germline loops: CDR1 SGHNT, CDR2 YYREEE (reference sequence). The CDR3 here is CASSSGGTSGHLYEQYF. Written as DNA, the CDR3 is TGTGCCAGCAGCTCGGGAGGGACTAGCGGGCATCTCTACGAGCAGTACTTC.

This CDR3 reads CASSSNRVETQYF. Written as DNA, the CDR3 is TGTGCCAGCAGCTCTAACAGGGTAGAGACCCAGTACTTC. The chain uses TRBV7-8 and TRBJ2-5; TRBD1 is a possible D gene (6 bases). The CDR3 totals 13 residues. V was cut by 4 bases and J by 4 bases, with 10 bases left in between. From germline, CDR1 is SGHVS and CDR2 FQNEAQ.

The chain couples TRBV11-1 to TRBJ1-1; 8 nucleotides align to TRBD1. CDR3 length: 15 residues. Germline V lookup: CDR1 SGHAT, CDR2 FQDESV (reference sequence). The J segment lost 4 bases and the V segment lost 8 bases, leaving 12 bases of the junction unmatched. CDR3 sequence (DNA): TGTGCCAGCCGAGGTGCTGCGCAGGGGGCCACTGAAGCTTTCTTT. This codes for CASRGAAQGATEAFF.

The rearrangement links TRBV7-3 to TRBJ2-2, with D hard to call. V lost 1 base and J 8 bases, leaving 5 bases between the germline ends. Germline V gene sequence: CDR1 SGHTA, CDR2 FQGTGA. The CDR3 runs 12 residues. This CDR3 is CASSLRGGELFF. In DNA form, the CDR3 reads TGTGCCAGCAGCTTAAGAGGAGGGGAGCTGTTTTTT.

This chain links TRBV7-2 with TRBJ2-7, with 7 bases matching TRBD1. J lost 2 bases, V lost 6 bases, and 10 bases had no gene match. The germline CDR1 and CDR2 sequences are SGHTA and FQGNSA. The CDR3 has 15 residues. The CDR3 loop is CASRPGDSQTYEQYF. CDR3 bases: TGTGCCAGCAGACCTGGGGACAGCCAGACCTACGAGCAGTACTTC.